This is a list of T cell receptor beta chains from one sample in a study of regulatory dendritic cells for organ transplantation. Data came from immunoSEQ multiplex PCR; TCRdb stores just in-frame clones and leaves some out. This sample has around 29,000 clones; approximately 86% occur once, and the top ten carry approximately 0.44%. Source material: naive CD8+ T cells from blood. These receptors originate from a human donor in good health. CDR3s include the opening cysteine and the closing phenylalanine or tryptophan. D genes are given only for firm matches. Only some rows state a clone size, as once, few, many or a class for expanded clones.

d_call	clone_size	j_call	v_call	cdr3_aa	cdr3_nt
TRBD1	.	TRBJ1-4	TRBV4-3	CASSQDRGREKLFF	TGCGCCAGCAGCCAGGACAGGGGACGGGAAAAACTGTTTTTT
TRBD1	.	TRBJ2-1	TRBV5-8	CASPASGQPYNEQFF	TGTGCCAGCCCTGCTTCGGGACAGCCCTACAATGAGCAGTTCTTC
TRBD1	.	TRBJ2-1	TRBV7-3	CASSMTGASYNEQFF	TGTGCCAGCAGCATGACAGGGGCGTCTTACAATGAGCAGTTCTTC
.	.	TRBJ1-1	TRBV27	CASFSQGIGTEAFF	TGTGCCAGCTTCTCACAGGGAATTGGCACTGAAGCTTTCTTT
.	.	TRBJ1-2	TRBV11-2	CASSLGDSSWGGYTF	TGTGCCAGCAGCTTAGGCGACAGCTCCTGGGGTGGCTACACCTTC
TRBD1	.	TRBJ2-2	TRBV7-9	CASSLAGQGAGELFF	TGTGCCAGCAGCTTAGCTGGGCAGGGGGCCGGGGAGCTGTTTTTT
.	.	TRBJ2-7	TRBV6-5	CASSQTGLYEQYF	TGTGCCAGCAGCCAGACAGGCCTCTACGAGCAGTACTTC
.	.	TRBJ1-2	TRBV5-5	CASSLEVGNYGYTF	TGTGCCAGCAGCTTGGAGGTCGGGAACTATGGCTACACCTTC
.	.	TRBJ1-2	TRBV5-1	CASSFSAGLSNYGYTF	TGCGCCAGCAGCTTTTCCGCAGGGCTGTCTAACTATGGCTACACCTTC
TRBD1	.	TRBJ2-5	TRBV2	CASSRTGSQETQYF	TGTGCCAGCTCAAGGACAGGCTCCCAAGAGACCCAGTACTTC
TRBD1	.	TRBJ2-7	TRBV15	CATSRGTGRTYEQYF	TGTGCCACCAGCAGAGGGACAGGGCGAACCTACGAGCAGTACTTC
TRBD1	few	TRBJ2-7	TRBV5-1	CASSLDRTSSYEQYF	TGCGCCAGCAGCCTGGACAGGACAAGCTCCTACGAGCAGTACTTC
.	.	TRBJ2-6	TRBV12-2	CASRSGGAGANVLTF	TGTGCAAGTCGCTCAGGGGGCGCCGGGGCCAACGTCCTGACTTTC
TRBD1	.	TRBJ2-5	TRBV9	CASTASGTGGETQYF	TGTGCCAGCACCGCCTCCGGGACAGGGGGAGAGACCCAGTACTTC
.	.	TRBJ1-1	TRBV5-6	CASSLRPGNTEAFF	TGTGCCAGCAGCTTGCGCCCAGGAAACACTGAAGCTTTCTTT
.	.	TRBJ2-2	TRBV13	CASSPRTENTGELFF	TGTGCCAGCAGCCCCCGGACTGAGAACACCGGGGAGCTGTTTTTT
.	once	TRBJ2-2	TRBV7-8	CASSWAGGLRTGELFF	TGTGCCAGCAGCTGGGCAGGGGGGTTGAGAACCGGGGAGCTGTTTTTT
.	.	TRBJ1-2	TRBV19	CASKKAGRSNYGYTF	TGTGCCAGTAAGAAGGCGGGGAGGTCTAACTATGGCTACACCTTC
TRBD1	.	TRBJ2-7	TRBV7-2	CASSLTGGAYEQYF	TGTGCCAGCAGCTTGACAGGGGGCGCCTACGAGCAGTACTTC
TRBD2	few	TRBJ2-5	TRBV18	CASSYGTSGVQETQYF	TGTGCCAGCTCGTATGGGACTAGCGGGGTGCAAGAGACCCAGTACTTC
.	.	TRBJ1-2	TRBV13	CASSLDTGPTYGYTF	TGTGCCAGCAGCTTAGACACAGGGCCGACCTATGGCTACACCTTC
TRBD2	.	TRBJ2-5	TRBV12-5	CASGLVGTSGEETQYF	TGTGCTAGTGGTTTGGTAGGGACTAGCGGGGAAGAGACCCAGTACTTC
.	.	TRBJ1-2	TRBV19	CASSTTFGGRNGYTF	TGTGCCAGTAGTACCACCTTTGGGGGCAGAAATGGCTACACCTTC
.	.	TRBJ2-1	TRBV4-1	CASSQEVRNEQFF	TGCGCCAGCAGCCAAGAAGTTAGAAATGAGCAGTTCTTC
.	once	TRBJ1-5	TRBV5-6	CASSLANRNQPQHF	TGTGCCAGCAGCTTGGCCAACAGGAATCAGCCCCAGCATTTT
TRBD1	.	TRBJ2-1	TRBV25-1	CASSERDRSPYNEQFF	TGTGCCAGCAGTGAACGGGACAGATCGCCCTACAATGAGCAGTTCTTC
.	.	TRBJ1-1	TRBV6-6	CASSNQGNTEAFF	TGTGCCAGCAGTAACCAGGGAAACACTGAAGCTTTCTTT
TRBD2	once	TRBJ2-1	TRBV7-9	CASSPYPGGENEQFF	TGTGCCAGCAGCCCTTACCCCGGGGGGGAAAATGAGCAGTTCTTC
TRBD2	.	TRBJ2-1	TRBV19	CATQTSGGPDEQFF	TGTGCCACTCAGACTAGCGGGGGGCCAGATGAGCAGTTCTTC
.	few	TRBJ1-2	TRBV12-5	CASGLAYAGLGYTF	TGTGCTAGTGGTTTGGCTTACGCCGGTTTAGGCTACACCTTC
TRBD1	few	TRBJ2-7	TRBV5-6	CASSGGTGALPDEQYF	TGTGCCAGCAGCGGGGGGACAGGGGCACTCCCGGACGAGCAGTACTTC
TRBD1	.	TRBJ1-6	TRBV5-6	CASSTMTGSHSPLHF	TGTGCCAGCAGCACGATGACAGGGTCTCACTCACCCCTCCACTTT
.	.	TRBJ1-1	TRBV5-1	CASSPRGVTEAFF	TGCGCCAGCAGCCCTCGGGGGGTAACTGAAGCTTTCTTT
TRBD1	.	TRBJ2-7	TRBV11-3	CASSLGQTGGHPYEQYF	TGTGCCAGCAGCTTAGGCCAGACAGGGGGTCACCCCTACGAGCAGTACTTC
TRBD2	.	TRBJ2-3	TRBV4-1	CASSQVSGGEADTQYF	TGCGCCAGCAGCCAAGTTAGCGGGGGCGAGGCAGATACGCAGTATTTT
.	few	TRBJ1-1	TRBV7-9	CASSLGDNEAFF	TGTGCCAGCAGCTTAGGGGACAATGAAGCTTTCTTT
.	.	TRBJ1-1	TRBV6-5	CASSYSTESNTEAFF	TGTGCCAGCAGTTACTCGACAGAATCGAACACTGAAGCTTTCTTT
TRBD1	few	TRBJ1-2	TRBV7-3	CASSPTGTGDGYTF	TGTGCCAGCAGCCCGACCGGGACAGGGGACGGCTACACCTTC
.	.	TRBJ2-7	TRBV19	CASDGQWQTYEQYF	TGTGCCAGTGACGGACAGTGGCAAACCTACGAGCAGTACTTC
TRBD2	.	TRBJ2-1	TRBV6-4	CASSSTAGTSYNEQFF	TGTGCCAGCAGTTCGACAGCGGGGACCTCCTACAATGAGCAGTTCTTC
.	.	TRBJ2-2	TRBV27	CASSLVGGELFF	TGTGCCAGCAGCCTAGTTGGAGGGGAGCTGTTTTTT
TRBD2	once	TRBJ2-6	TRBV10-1	CASSESIPRGLEVSGANVLTF	TGCGCCAGCAGTGAGTCAATTCCTCGCGGACTAGAGGTCTCTGGGGCCAACGTCCTGACTTTC
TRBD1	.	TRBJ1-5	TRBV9	CASSPDRGPSNQPQHF	TGTGCCAGCAGCCCAGACAGGGGGCCTAGCAATCAGCCCCAGCATTTT